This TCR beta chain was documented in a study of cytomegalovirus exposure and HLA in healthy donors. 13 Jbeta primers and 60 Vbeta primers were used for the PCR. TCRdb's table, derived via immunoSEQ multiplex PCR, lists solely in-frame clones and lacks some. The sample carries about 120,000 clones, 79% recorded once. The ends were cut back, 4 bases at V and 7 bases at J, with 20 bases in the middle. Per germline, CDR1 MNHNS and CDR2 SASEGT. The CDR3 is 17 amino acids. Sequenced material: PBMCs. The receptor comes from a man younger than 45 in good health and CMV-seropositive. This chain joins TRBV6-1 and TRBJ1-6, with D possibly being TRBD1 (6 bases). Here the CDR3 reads CASSGSWSGAVNSPLHF. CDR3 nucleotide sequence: TGTGCCAGCAGTGGATCCTGGTCAGGGGCAGTGAATTCACCCCTCCACTTT.